Listed here are 2 T cell receptor beta chains from one sample, sequenced in a study of blood T cell repertoires in COVID-19 (dated by TCRdb to the early 2020s). The library was prepared using the immunoSEQ multiplex PCR assay. As stored in TCRdb, this immuneACCESS dataset retains in-frame rearrangements with V and J assigned. A fraction of the clones does not appear; measured against another copy, unresolved V genes explain less than half of the discrepancy, and the remainder lacks a known reason. This sample gives over 300,000 clones in total; around 87% of them show up just once. 6.5% to 7% of the sample is held by the ten biggest clonotypes. The sample was peripheral blood. The receptors stem from a young man with active or convalescent COVID-19.

The gene calls are TRBV7-2 and TRBJ1-5; the D gene is possibly TRBD1 (5 bases). The V and J ends lost 1 base and 6 bases respectively, with 13 bases between them. This CDR3 contains 15 residues. Germline CDR1 is SGHTA and CDR2 is FQGNSA. The CDR3 protein is CASSLGWGVGQPQHF. The CDR3, as DNA: TGTGCCAGCAGCTTAGGATGGGGGGTTGGTCAGCCCCAGCATTTT.

This clone appeared once. This chain links TRBV6-5 with TRBJ1-5; D ambiguous. Germline CDR1 is MNHEY and CDR2 is SVGAGI. The length of the CDR3 is 13 residues. The V and J ends lost 10 bases and 5 bases respectively, with 15 bases between them. CDR3: CATSRGADQPQHF. The CDR3 bases are TGTGCCACCAGCCGGGGTGCCGATCAGCCCCAGCATTTT.